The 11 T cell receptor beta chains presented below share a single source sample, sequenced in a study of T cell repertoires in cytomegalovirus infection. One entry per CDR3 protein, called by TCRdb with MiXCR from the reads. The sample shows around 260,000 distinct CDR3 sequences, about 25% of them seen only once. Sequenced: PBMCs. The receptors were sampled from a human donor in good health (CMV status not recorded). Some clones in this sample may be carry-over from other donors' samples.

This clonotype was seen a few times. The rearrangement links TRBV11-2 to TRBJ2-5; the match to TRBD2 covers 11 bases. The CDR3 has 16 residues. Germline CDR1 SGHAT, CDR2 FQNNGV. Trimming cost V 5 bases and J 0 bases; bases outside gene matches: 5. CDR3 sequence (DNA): TGTGCCAGCAGCAAAACTAGCGGGAGACACCAAGAGACCCAGTACTTC. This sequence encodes CASSKTSGRHQETQYF.

CDR3 protein: CSAREGAEPQHF. DNA of the CDR3: TGCAGTGCTAGAGAGGGGGCAGAGCCCCAGCATTTT. The rearrangement uses TRBV20-1 and TRBJ1-5, with D tentatively TRBD1 (6 bases). The CDR3 is made up of 12 amino acids. Per the germline V gene, CDR1 is DFQATT and CDR2 is SNEGSKA (reference sequence). V was clipped by 0 bases and J by 8 bases, with 8 bases between them.

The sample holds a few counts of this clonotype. DNA of the CDR3: TGTGCCAGCAGTCGCGACCAACTCTACGAGCAGTACTTC. Its protein product is CASSRDQLYEQYF. The J gene is TRBJ2-7, the V gene TRBV2; D gene uncertain. CDR3 length: 13 amino acids. Trimming cost V 5 bases and J 3 bases, with 11 bases left between them. Germline values: CDR1 SNHLY, CDR2 FYNNEI. The whole variable domain, filled in from reference TRBV2 and TRBJ2-7, reads EPEVTQTPSHQVTQMGQEVILRCVPISNHLYFYWYRQILGQKVEFLVSFYNNEISEKSEIFDDQFSVERPDGSNFTLKIRSTKLEDSAMYFCASSRDQLYEQYFGPGTRLTVT.

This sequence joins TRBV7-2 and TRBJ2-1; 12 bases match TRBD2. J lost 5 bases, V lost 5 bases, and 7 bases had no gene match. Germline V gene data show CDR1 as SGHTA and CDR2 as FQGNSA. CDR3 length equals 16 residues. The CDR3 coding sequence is TGTGCCAGCAGCCGTTTACTAGCGGGAGGAAACAATGAGCAGTTCTTC. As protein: CASSRLLAGGNNEQFF.

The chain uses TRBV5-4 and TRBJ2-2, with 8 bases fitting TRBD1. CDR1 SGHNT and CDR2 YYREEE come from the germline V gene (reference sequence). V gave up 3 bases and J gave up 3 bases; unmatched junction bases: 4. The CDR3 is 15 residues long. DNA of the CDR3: TGTGCCAGCAGCTGGACAGGGCTAGACACCGGGGAGCTGTTTTTT. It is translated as CASSWTGLDTGELFF.

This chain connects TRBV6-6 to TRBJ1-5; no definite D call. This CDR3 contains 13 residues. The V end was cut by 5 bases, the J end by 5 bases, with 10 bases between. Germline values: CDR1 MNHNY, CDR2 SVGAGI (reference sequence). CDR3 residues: CASSADVYQPQHF. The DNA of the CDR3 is TGTGCCAGCAGTGCGGACGTATATCAGCCCCAGCATTTT.

The CDR3 DNA follows: TGCAGTGCCGAAAAACTAGCGGTCCTTCTCTACGAGCAGTACTTC. Protein sequence: CSAEKLAVLLYEQYF. The V call is TRBV20-1, the J call TRBJ2-7; 8 bases agree with TRBD2. CDR1 is DFQATT and CDR2 is SNEGSKA in the germline V gene (reference sequence). V shed 6 bases and J 3 bases; nucleotides not matched to a gene: 13. This CDR3 is 15 amino acids long.

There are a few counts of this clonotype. The DNA for the CDR3 is TGTGCCAGCAGTTTGGGTCAGGGAGGCACAGATACGCAGTATTTT. Protein: CASSLGQGGTDTQYF. The J gene is TRBJ2-3, the V gene TRBV28; D is tentatively TRBD1 or TRBD2 (5 bases each). Trimming removed 3 bases at V and 1 base at J, with 11 bases between. Germline lookup yields CDR1 MDHEN and CDR2 SYDVKM. The CDR3 is 15 amino acids.

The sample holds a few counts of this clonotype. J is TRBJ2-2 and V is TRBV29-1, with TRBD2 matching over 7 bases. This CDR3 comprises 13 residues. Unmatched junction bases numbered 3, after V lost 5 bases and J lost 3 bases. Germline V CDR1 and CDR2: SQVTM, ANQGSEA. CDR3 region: CSVLLAYTGELFF. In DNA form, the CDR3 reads TGCAGCGTTTTACTAGCGTACACCGGGGAGCTGTTTTTT.

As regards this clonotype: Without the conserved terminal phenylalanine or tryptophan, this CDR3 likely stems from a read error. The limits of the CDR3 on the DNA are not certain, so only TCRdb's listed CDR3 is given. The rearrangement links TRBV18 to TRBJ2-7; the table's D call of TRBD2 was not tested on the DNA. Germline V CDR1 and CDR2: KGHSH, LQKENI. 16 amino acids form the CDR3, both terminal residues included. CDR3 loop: CASSPLPRSSDGLDNL.

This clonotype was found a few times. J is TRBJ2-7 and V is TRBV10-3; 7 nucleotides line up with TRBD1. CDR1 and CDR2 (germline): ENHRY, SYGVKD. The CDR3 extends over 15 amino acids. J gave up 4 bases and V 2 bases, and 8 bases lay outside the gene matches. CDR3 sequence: CAISEEKTGTYEQYF. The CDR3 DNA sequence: TGTGCCATCAGTGAGGAAAAGACAGGGACGTACGAGCAGTACTTC.